This T cell receptor beta chain stems from a study of regulatory T cells in long-lasting Graves disease. Both iRepertoire HTBI primers and Arm-PCR of CDR3 regions were used to build the TCR beta libraries. TCRdb re-called the multiplex PCR reads with MiXCR, one entry per CDR3 protein. The table includes 350,000 to 550,000 distinct CDR3 sequences, less than 15% detected once. Notes on the study in general: Rather than thyroid tissue, only peripheral blood underwent study. It is possible that accuracy was reduced by the small size of the sample.

The CDR3 has 17 amino acids. Per germline, CDR1 DFQATT and CDR2 SNEGSKA (reference sequence). The V end lost 3 bases, the J end lost 0 bases, and 18 bases lay between the germline ends. This clonotype turned up a few times. Its antigen is as yet unknown. Time point: newly diagnosed GD, antithyroid drugs for less than 3 months. Generation of the TCR library employed RNA extracted from PBMCs. These data also featured in a second study, about T cells in Graves' hyperthyroidism and ophthalmopathy. As reported in that work: No ophthalmopathy progression within 18 months constituted stable Graves' hyperthyroidism.

The starting material was peripheral blood mononuclear cells (PBMCs), obtained at new diagnosis, from a patient treated with antithyroid drugs. The genes are TRBV20-1 and TRBJ2-1; D ambiguous. The clonotype was recovered from a woman aged 50 to 60 with Graves disease. CDR3 bases: TGCAGTGCTAGCGAAGCGTGGCAGCTGAGCTCCTACAATGAGCAGTTCTTC. This codes for CSASEAWQLSSYNEQFF.